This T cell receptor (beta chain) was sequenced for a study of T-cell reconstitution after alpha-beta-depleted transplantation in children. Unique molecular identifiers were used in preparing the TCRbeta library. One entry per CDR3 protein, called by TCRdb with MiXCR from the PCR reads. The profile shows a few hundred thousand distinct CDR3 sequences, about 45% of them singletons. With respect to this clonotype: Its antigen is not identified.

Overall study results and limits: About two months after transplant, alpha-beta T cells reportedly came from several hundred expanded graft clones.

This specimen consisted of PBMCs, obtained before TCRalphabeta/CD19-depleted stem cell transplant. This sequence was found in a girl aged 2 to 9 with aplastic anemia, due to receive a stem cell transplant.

The CDR3 bases are TGTGCCAGCAGTTACTCCACGTGGTCCAACGAGCAGTACTTC. Translated, it gives CASSYSTWSNEQYF. The chain employs TRBV6-5 and TRBJ2-7, with D uncertain. The germline gives CDR1 MNHEY, CDR2 SVGAGI. V gave up 0 bases and J gave up 5 bases, with 11 bases separating them. This CDR3 comprises 14 residues.